These 24 T cell receptor beta chains came from one sample sequenced in a study of blood T cell repertoires in COVID-19. Data came from immunoSEQ multiplex PCR; TCRdb stores just in-frame clones and leaves some out. The sample lists approximately 270,000 clones, approximately 90% occurring once. The specimen was PBMCs or T cells enriched from blood (not recorded which). These receptors were obtained from a woman aged 25 to 45 with acute COVID-19.

V gene TRBV19 combines with J gene TRBJ1-2; 8 nucleotides match TRBD1. The CDR3 has 17 residues. Germline lookup yields CDR1 LNHDA and CDR2 SQIVND (reference sequence). Trimming at V came to 6 bases and at J to 1 base, leaving 13 bases not matched to a gene. CDR3 bases: TGTGCCAGTAGAAATGGAGACAGGGGAAATGGTAACTATGGCTACACCTTC. It codes for CASRNGDRGNGNYGYTF. The variable domain in full, with the rest retrieved from reference TRBV19 and TRBJ1-2, is DGGITQSPKYLFRKEGQNVTLSCEQNLNHDAMYWYRQDPGQGLRLIYYSQIVNDFQKGDIAEGYSVSREKKESFPLTVTSAQKNPTAFYLCASRNGDRGNGNYGYTFGSGTRLTVV.

As for this clone: Other DNA variants within this sample encode the same CDR3. This rearrangement joins TRBV7-6 to TRBJ2-1; 11 bases are shared with TRBD1. J lost 3 bases, V lost 3 bases, and 1 base had no gene match. The germline V gene has CDR1 SGHVS and CDR2 FNYEAQ. The CDR3 is 15 residues long. CDR3 sequence reads: CASSLGQGDYNEQFF. The CDR3 DNA sequence: TGTGCCAGCAGCTTGGGACAGGGGGACTACAATGAGCAGTTCTTC.

The chain couples TRBV5-6 to TRBJ2-5; 10 bases align to TRBD2. The V and J ends lost 4 bases and 1 base, in that order; junction bases with no gene match: 4. The CDR3 covers 15 residues. CDR1 and CDR2 from the germline V gene are SGHDT and YYEEEE. The CDR3 DNA sequence: TGTGCCAGCAGCCGGACTAGCGGAACCCAAGAGACCCAGTACTTC. Encoded protein: CASSRTSGTQETQYF.

The chain links TRBV20-1 to TRBJ2-3, with a weak D call TRBD1 (5 bases). Looked up from germline, CDR1 is DFQATT and CDR2 is SNEGSKA (reference sequence). The V and J ends lost 2 bases and 6 bases respectively, with 6 bases between them. The CDR3 loop spans 11 amino acids. This CDR3 reads CSARQGDTQYF. The DNA of the CDR3 is TGCAGTGCTAGACAGGGTGATACGCAGTATTTT.

This clone showed up just a few times. Other DNA sequences from this sample encode an identical CDR3 as well. The chain couples TRBV28 to TRBJ2-1, with D possibly matching TRBD2 (6 bases). CDR3 length: 14 amino acids. The germline V gene has CDR1 MDHEN and CDR2 SYDVKM. V lost 3 bases, J lost 0 bases, and 6 bases lay in between. The CDR3 here is CASSLEGSYNEQFF. For the CDR3, the DNA is TGTGCCAGCAGTTTGGAGGGCTCCTACAATGAGCAGTTCTTC.

The chain combines TRBV3-1 (or the pseudogene TRBV3-2) with TRBJ2-1, with D possibly matching TRBD2 (6 bases). The V end lost 0 bases, the J end lost 10 bases, and 13 bases lay between the germline ends. The CDR3 has 14 amino acids. Germline V gives CDR1 LGHDT, CDR2 YNNKEL (reference sequence). The CDR3 sequence is CASSQDAAGGEQFF. For the CDR3, the DNA is TGTGCCAGCAGCCAAGATGCCGCAGGAGGGGAGCAGTTCTTC.

The rearrangement links TRBV28 to TRBJ2-4; TRBD2 matches 9 bases. CDR3 size: 19 residues. Germline CDR1 reads MDHEN; CDR2 reads SYDVKM. With 3 bases clipped from V and 6 bases from J, the junction kept 18 bases outside the gene matches. The CDR3 bases are TGTGCCAGCAGTTTTGGGAGACTAGCGGACCCCCTCCGGGGAAACATTCAGTACTTC. Encoded protein: CASSFGRLADPLRGNIQYF.

The chain employs TRBV4-2 and TRBJ1-6; 9 nucleotides match TRBD1. Trimming took 0 bases from V and 9 from J; bases not matched to a gene: 9. The CDR3 contains 17 residues. The germline V gene has CDR1 LGHNA and CDR2 YNFKEQ. This CDR3 reads CASSQDLGQGMGSPLHF. CDR3 DNA: TGTGCCAGCAGCCAAGATCTGGGACAGGGAATGGGTTCACCCCTCCACTTT.

The V gene is TRBV27, the J gene TRBJ1-5; D uncertain. The germline V gene encodes CDR1 MNHEY and CDR2 SMNVEV (reference sequence). V gave up 2 bases and J gave up 1 base, with 9 bases separating them. This CDR3 comprises 15 residues. The chain's CDR3 is CASSLLGISNQPQHF. The CDR3 bases are TGTGCCAGCAGTTTACTCGGGATCAGCAATCAGCCCCAGCATTTT.

The chain employs TRBV27 and TRBJ2-3; 7 bases agree with TRBD2. J was trimmed by 2 bases and V by 5 bases; bases with no gene match: 10. The CDR3 sequence is 16 residues long. Germline V lookup: CDR1 MNHEY, CDR2 SMNVEV (reference sequence). The chain's CDR3 is CASSREASGFTDTQYF. CDR3 nucleotides: TGTGCCAGCAGTCGGGAGGCTAGCGGTTTCACAGATACGCAGTATTTT.

This clone was observed once. The chain joins TRBV5-1 to TRBJ2-3, with 10 bases matching TRBD1. Trimming cost V 0 bases and J 3 bases; bases outside gene matches: 1. The V gene's germline CDR1 is SGHRS and CDR2 YFSETQ. This CDR3 is 15 amino acids long. In nucleotides, the CDR3 is TGCGCCAGCAGCTTGGGGGACAGGGGTACAGATACGCAGTATTTT. Protein: CASSLGDRGTDTQYF.

This sequence joins TRBV5-1 and TRBJ1-3; D unclear. Trimming cost V 1 base and J 0 bases, with 11 bases left between them. The CDR3 length is 16 residues. CDR1 and CDR2 from the germline V gene are SGHRS and YFSETQ. The CDR3 reads CASSLNSGYSGNTIYF. For the CDR3, the DNA is TGCGCCAGCAGCTTGAACTCGGGATACTCTGGAAACACCATATATTTT.

The chain employs TRBV19 and TRBJ1-4, with TRBD1 identical over 7 bases. The CDR3 contains 15 residues. The germline V gene has CDR1 LNHDA and CDR2 SQIVND (reference sequence). V was clipped by 3 bases and J by 3 bases; unmatched bases: 4. The CDR3, as DNA: TGTGCCAGTAGTATCACAGGGACAGCTAATGAAAAACTGTTTTTT. Amino acid sequence: CASSITGTANEKLFF.

The chain links TRBV7-9 to TRBJ1-5, with TRBD1 identical over 10 bases. V gave up 3 bases and J gave up 3 bases; unmatched junction bases: 2. CDR3 length equals 15 residues. Germline V CDR1 and CDR2: SEHNR, FQNEAQ (reference sequence). CDR3 sequence reads: CASSFGTGDNQPQHF. DNA of the CDR3: TGTGCCAGCAGCTTCGGGACAGGGGACAATCAGCCCCAGCATTTT.

CDR3 nucleotide sequence: TGTGCCAGCACATCAGGGGGCGACACCGGGGAGCTGTTTTTT. Encoded protein: CASTSGGDTGELFF. The chain combines TRBV6-5 with TRBJ2-2, with 8 bases aligning to TRBD1. The CDR3 has 14 residues. Germline CDR1 MNHEY, CDR2 SVGAGI. J gave up 3 bases and V 7 bases, and 4 bases lay outside the gene matches.

The rearrangement joins TRBV11-3 to TRBJ1-1; perhaps TRBD1 as D (6 bases). CDR1 is SGHNT and CDR2 is YENEEA in the germline V gene. The CDR3 has 14 amino acids. V was shortened by 5 bases and J by 1 base, with 11 bases between the two germline ends. The CDR3 loop reads CASSQGHWNTEAFF. In DNA form, the CDR3 reads TGTGCCAGCAGCCAGGGACACTGGAACACTGAAGCTTTCTTT.

Concerning this clone itself: This specimen includes other DNA sequences encoding the same CDR3. The chain is built from TRBV19 and TRBJ2-2, with 8 positions matching TRBD1. The CDR3 is made up of 14 amino acids. Germline V gene sequence: CDR1 LNHDA, CDR2 SQIVND (reference sequence). The V gene end was trimmed by 3 bases and the J gene end by 4 bases; junction bases not matched to a gene: 1. The CDR3 DNA reads as TGTGCCAGTAGTATCGACAGGGGCACCGGGGAGCTGTTTTTT. Translation: CASSIDRGTGELFF.

This sequence joins TRBV3-1 (or the pseudogene TRBV3-2) and TRBJ1-1; D is uncertain. With 1 base removed from V and 4 bases from J, the gap between germline ends came to 13 bases. This CDR3 comprises 15 residues. Germline assignment: CDR1 LGHDT and CDR2 YNNKEL (reference sequence). CDR3 amino acids: CASSQGSAESTEAFF. The DNA of the CDR3 is TGTGCCAGCAGCCAAGGGAGTGCGGAGAGCACTGAAGCTTTCTTT.

This rearrangement joins TRBV19 to TRBJ2-5, with D possibly matching TRBD1 (6 bases). This CDR3 contains 13 residues. Trimming took 7 bases from V and 1 from J, leaving 10 bases between them. Germline values: CDR1 LNHDA, CDR2 SQIVND (reference sequence). CDR3 residues: CASTKTGQETQYF. The CDR3 region has the DNA TGTGCCAGTACTAAGACAGGCCAAGAGACCCAGTACTTC.

The chain couples TRBV5-1 to TRBJ2-3; 8 bases map to TRBD1. This CDR3 comprises 17 residues. With V trimmed by 4 bases and J by 3 bases, 13 bases remained unmatched. Germline V CDR1 and CDR2: SGHRS, YFSETQ. Here the CDR3 reads CASSRMNDRGRTDTQYF. CDR3 in DNA: TGCGCCAGCAGCCGGATGAATGACAGGGGTAGGACAGATACGCAGTATTTT.

The chain links TRBV28 to TRBJ1-1; maybe TRBD1 (6 bases). The CDR3 loop spans 16 amino acids. The V gene's germline CDR1 is MDHEN and CDR2 SYDVKM. V lost 10 bases to trimming and J lost 8 bases, with 29 bases between them. The CDR3 bases are TGTGCCATTTTGCAACCCCCGGAACAGGGAAGGACCGAAGCTTTCTTT. Its translation: CAILQPPEQGRTEAFF.

The chain has TRBV29-1 and TRBJ2-2, with TRBD1 matching 7 bases. Trimming took 6 bases from V and 1 from J; bases not matched to a gene: 5. The CDR3 runs 14 residues. Germline CDR1 and CDR2: SQVTM and ANQGSEA. CDR3 sequence: CSVQQGQNTGELFF. In DNA, the CDR3 is TGCAGCGTGCAACAGGGGCAGAACACCGGGGAGCTGTTTTTT.

The genes are TRBV7-2 and TRBJ2-7, with 12 bases aligning to TRBD2. Germline loops: CDR1 SGHTA, CDR2 FQGNSA. With 3 bases clipped from V and 2 bases from J, the junction kept 11 bases outside the gene matches. The CDR3 sequence is 18 residues long. The CDR3 loop reads CASSFSASGRASAYEQYF. The DNA of the CDR3 is TGTGCCAGCAGCTTTTCGGCTAGCGGGAGGGCCTCAGCCTACGAGCAGTACTTC.

This chain links TRBV5-4 with TRBJ1-6, with D hard to call. Germline V gene data show CDR1 as SGHNT and CDR2 as YYREEE (reference sequence). Trimming stripped 0 bases from V and 9 bases from J, with 13 bases between. This CDR3 is 15 amino acids long. The chain's CDR3 is CASSLVGERTSPLHF. In DNA, the CDR3 is TGTGCCAGCAGCTTGGTCGGGGAGAGGACTTCACCCCTCCACTTT.